The clone carrying this T cell receptor (beta chain) has ten or more counts. The unsorted libraries were made from 2 million PBMCs kept at -80 C. This CDR3 has 16 residues. Germline V CDR1 and CDR2: DFQATT, SNEGSKA (reference sequence). The V and J ends lost 3 bases and 3 bases, in that order; junction bases with no gene match: 13. A single record per CDR3 protein comes from TCRdb applying MiXCR to the 5' RACE reads. This sample yields almost 85,000 distinct CDR3 sequences, of which just over 2.5% are seen a single time; around 1.1% belongs to the top ten. This sample stems from a study of neurological immune-mediated disorders.

The J gene is TRBJ1-2, the V gene TRBV20-1; 7 nucleotides match TRBD1. Sequencing used PBMCs. This TCR derives from a woman in her twenties or thirties with multiple sclerosis. The CDR3 DNA sequence: TGCAGTGCTAGCCACACAGTTGAACAGGGGTACTATGGCTACACCTTC. It codes for CSASHTVEQGYYGYTF.